Listed below are T cell receptor beta chains from one sample, sequenced in a study of cytomegalovirus exposure and HLA in healthy donors. Sequencing was performed with immunoSEQ multiplex PCR; in TCRdb, only in-frame clones are kept and a portion is missing. The sample has 90,000 to 150,000 clones, approximately 80% seen once. The sequenced sample consisted of PBMCs. These receptors were taken from a woman between 18 and 30 years old in good health and CMV-seronegative. Each CDR3 is given with its conserved first and last residue. Fields, in order: J gene, CDR3 length, clone size, D gene, V gene, CDR3 DNA, CDR3 protein. D genes are given only for firm matches. A row's size may be missing; if present it is once, few, many or a size class.

>TRBJ2-1|11|NA|NA|TRBV6-5
TGTGCCAGCAGTTTTACGGGGTGGGAGTTCTTC
CASSFTGWEFF
>TRBJ2-7|14|NA|NA|TRBV5-6
TGTGCCAGCAGCTTGGGGACAGTCTCCTACGAGCAGTACTTC
CASSLGTVSYEQYF
>TRBJ1-2|15|NA|NA|TRBV19
TGTGCCAGTAGTCCAGCCCCTGGGGGCAGCTATGGCTACACCTTC
CASSPAPGGSYGYTF
>TRBJ2-3|20|NA|TRBD2|TRBV4-1
TGCGCCAGCAGCCTCCGGGAAGAGAATAGCGGGGAGCTAAGCACAGATACGCAGTATTTT
CASSLREENSGELSTDTQYF
>TRBJ1-2|17|NA|NA|TRBV12-2
TGTGCAAGTCGCTTTAGCGGAGTTGGGACGGAGAGGGATGGCTACACCTTC
CASRFSGVGTERDGYTF
>TRBJ2-1|15|NA|NA|TRBV9
TGTGCCAGCAGCGTAGCAGGGATCCCCTACAATGAGCAGTTCTTC
CASSVAGIPYNEQFF
>TRBJ1-2|14|NA|TRBD1|TRBV11-2
TGTGCCAGCAGGCGACCGGGACAGGGTTATGGCTACACCTTC
CASRRPGQGYGYTF
>TRBJ2-7|15|NA|TRBD1|TRBV5-1
TGCGCCAGCAGCTCGGGACAGGGGTCCTACCACGAGCAGTACTTC
CASSSGQGSYHEQYF
>TRBJ2-7|11|few|NA|TRBV30
TGTGCCTGCCGGGGCTCCTACGAGCAGTACTTC
CACRGSYEQYF
>TRBJ2-5|12|NA|NA|TRBV15
TGTGCCACCAGCCCCGGGAAAGAGACCCAGTACTTC
CATSPGKETQYF